Each of the 14 T cell receptor delta chains below was sequenced from the same sample in a study of gamma-delta T cells after stem cell transplantation. TCRdb reprocessed the RT-PCR reads through CATT. The sample consists of about 14,000 delta-chain clones, around 33% of them appearing once. Source material: gamma-delta T cells. The receptors derive from a human donor. It is not recorded whose cells these are; they may come from a transplant donor.

The rearrangement uses TRDV3 and TRDJ1, with 7 nucleotides matching TRDD3. CDR1 TVYSNPD and CDR2 GDNSRS come from the germline V gene (reference sequence). The J segment lost 0 bases and the V segment lost 5 bases, leaving 6 bases of the junction unmatched. The CDR3 covers 13 residues. The CDR3 protein is CALGATYTDKLIF. For the CDR3, the DNA is TGTGCCCTGGGGGCCACGTACACCGATAAACTCATCTTT.

The V gene is TRDV1, the J gene TRDJ1; 7 bases agree with TRDD3. V lost 0 bases to trimming and J lost 3 bases; unmatched junction nucleotides: 13. The CDR3 sequence is 18 residues long. The V gene's germline CDR1 is TSWWSYY and CDR2 QGS. CDR3 loop: CALGELNPVLGRSDKLIF. CDR3 DNA sequence: TGTGCTCTTGGGGAACTAAACCCTGTACTGGGGAGGTCCGATAAACTCATCTTT.

The chain carries TRDV1 and TRDJ1, with 12 nucleotides matching TRDD3. V lost 4 bases, J lost 3 bases, and 30 bases stayed unmatched. This CDR3 has 24 residues. Per germline, CDR1 TSWWSYY and CDR2 QGS. The CDR3 nucleotides are TGTGCTCTTGGGGCCCTCCCCTTCCCCCAGGGGGGCTGGGGGATACGCGTAGACCCCGATAAACTCATCTTT. It yields the protein CALGALPFPQGGWGIRVDPDKLIF.

Only a few counts were recorded for this clone. The CDR3 DNA reads TGTGCCTGTGCCTACTGGGGGACAGACTCCTGGGACACCCGACAGATGTTTTTC. Translating gives CACAYWGTDSWDTRQMFF. The chain carries TRDV2 and TRDJ3, with 9 positions matching TRDD3. Trimming cost V 5 bases and J 0 bases; bases outside gene matches: 7. This CDR3 spans 18 amino acids. Germline V gene data show CDR1 as GEAIGNYY and CDR2 as EKD.

About this clone: An end of the junction does not agree with germline; a read error may underlie this. The chain joins TRDV2 to TRDJ1; the match to TRDD3 covers 11 bases. Germline CDR1 GEAIGNYY, CDR2 EKD. The CDR3 extends over 19 amino acids. DNA of the CDR3: TGTGCCTGTGACACCGGACCCTGGGGGATACCCCCTTGGGCCGATAACCTCATCTTT. It translates to CACDTGPWGIPPWADNLIF.

A note on this clone: This same CDR3 is encoded by further DNA sequences in the sample. The CDR3 nucleotides are TGTGCCCTATCCACCATAATGGCGGGGGGAAGAGCCGATAAACTCATCTTT. It codes for CALSTIMAGGRADKLIF. This chain uses TRDV3 with TRDJ1, with a tentative D call TRDD3 (6 bases). The CDR3 totals 17 residues. Trimming cost V 5 bases and J 3 bases, with 28 bases left between them. Germline CDR1 is TVYSNPD and CDR2 is GDNSRS (reference sequence). Looking up the rest from reference TRDV3 and TRDJ1 gives the full variable domain: CDKVTQSSPDQTVASGSEVVLLCTYDTVYSNPDLFWYRIRPDYSFQFVFYGDNSRSEGADFTQGRFSVKHILTQKAFHLVISPVRTEDSATYYCALSTIMAGGRADKLIFGKGTRVTVEP.

On this clone: Sequence at one end of the junction differs from germline and may be a read error. The chain employs TRDV2 and TRDJ3, with TRDD3 identical over 7 bases. The CDR3 totals 18 residues. CDR1 GEAIGNYY and CDR2 EKD come from the germline V gene. The CDR3 region is CACDPLLGCPLDTLQMFF. The CDR3 bases are TGTGCCTGTGACCCCCTACTGGGGTGTCCCTTGGACACCCTACAGATGTTTTTC.

The chain employs TRDV1 and TRDJ1; TRDD3 aligns across 7 bases. Per germline, CDR1 TSWWSYY and CDR2 QGS. J gave up 0 bases and V 3 bases, and 13 bases lay outside the gene matches. The CDR3 has 18 residues. This CDR3 reads CALGDLPAGGLYTDKLIF. CDR3 nucleotide sequence: TGTGCTCTTGGGGACCTACCAGCTGGGGGCCTTTACACCGATAAACTCATCTTT.

Details on this clone: The identical CDR3 is also encoded by other nucleotide sequences in the sample. The rearrangement links TRAV29/DV5 to TRDJ1; possibly TRDD3 for D (6 bases). Trimming cost V 0 bases and J 4 bases, with 34 bases left between them. The CDR3 loop spans 21 amino acids. The germline gives CDR1 NSMFDY, CDR2 ISSIKDK. CDR3 region: CAASGALRGWGLFRWGDKLIF. In nucleotides, the CDR3 is TGTGCAGCAAGCGGGGCCCTACGGGGATGGGGGTTGTTTCGGTGGGGCGATAAACTCATCTTT.

This clone was seen a handful of times. The chain carries TRAV29/DV5 and TRDJ1; 12 nucleotides align to TRDD3. The CDR3 spans 20 residues. The V gene's germline CDR1 is NSMFDY and CDR2 ISSIKDK. Trimming at V came to 3 bases and at J to 8 bases, leaving 26 bases not matched to a gene. DNA of the CDR3: TGTGCAGCAAAAAGTTCCTATTGGCCCGGTGCTGGGGGATACGCGAGGAAACTCATCTTT. Encoded protein: CAAKSSYWPGAGGYARKLIF. Full variable domain (missing parts from reference TRAV29/DV5 and TRDJ1): DQQVKQNSPSLSVQEGRISILNCDYTNSMFDYFLWYKKYPAEGPTFLISISSIKDKNEDGRFTVFLNKSAKHLSLHIVPSQPGDSAVYFCAAKSSYWPGAGGYARKLIFGKGTRVTVEP.

The table lists this clone with a few counts. The chain employs TRAV29/DV5 and TRDJ1; TRDD3 might be the D (6 bases). Germline V gene lookup returns CDR1 NSMFDY and CDR2 ISSIKDK. CDR3 size: 19 residues. V shed 4 bases and J shed 0 bases, with 28 bases lying between them. The CDR3 here is CAAPPPPGGYSTYTDKLIF. The CDR3 DNA reads TGTGCAGCACCCCCTCCCCCTGGAGGATACTCAACGTACACCGATAAACTCATCTTT.

This clone was picked up a small number of times. The genes are TRDV1 and TRDJ1; 9 nucleotides align to TRDD3. Trimming removed 2 bases from V and 5 bases from J; junction bases left unmatched: 18. The CDR3 has 19 amino acids. Looked up from germline, CDR1 is TSWWSYY and CDR2 is QGS. The CDR3: CALGETLGDPGQKEDKLIF. CDR3 bases: TGTGCTCTTGGGGAAACTCTGGGGGATCCAGGCCAGAAAGAGGATAAACTCATCTTT.

This clone was picked up a small number of times. The chain carries TRDV3 and TRDJ1; 13 nucleotides agree with TRDD3. V was clipped by 1 base and J by 2 bases; unmatched bases: 16. This CDR3 comprises 19 residues. Germline loops: CDR1 TVYSNPD, CDR2 GDNSRS (reference sequence). CDR3 sequence: CAFKSPRTGGYAGTDKLIF. DNA for the CDR3: TGTGCCTTTAAATCTCCCCGTACTGGGGGATACGCGGGAACCGATAAACTCATCTTT.

This clone was detected a few times. The chain links TRDV1 to TRDJ1, with 10 bases matching TRDD3. V lost 0 bases, J lost 2 bases, and 6 bases stayed unmatched. In germline, CDR1 is TSWWSYY, CDR2 QGS. CDR3 length: 17 amino acids. CDR3 DNA: TGTGCTCTTGGGGAACTAATCACTGGGGGATGTACCGATAAACTCATCTTT. The encoded protein is CALGELITGGCTDKLIF.